This T cell receptor (beta chain) emerged from a study of cytomegalovirus exposure and HLA in healthy donors. The CDR3 has 15 amino acids. Germline assignment: CDR1 GTSNPN and CDR2 SVGIG (reference sequence). V was clipped by 4 bases and J by 0 bases, with 15 bases between them. PCR involved 60 Vbeta and 13 Jbeta primers. The protocol was immunoSEQ multiplex PCR, while the TCRdb copy is restricted to in-frame clones and leaves out a portion. The repertoire holds 200,000 to 250,000 clones, roughly 83% seen once, with roughly 1.3% in the top ten. This TCR came from a girl aged 10-17 years in good health and CMV-seronegative. Sequenced sample: PBMCs. The chain recombines TRBV30 with TRBJ1-1; no definite D call. This CDR3 is CAWNARAPLNTEAFF. CDR3 sequence (DNA): TGTGCCTGGAATGCGAGGGCCCCTCTGAACACTGAAGCTTTCTTT.